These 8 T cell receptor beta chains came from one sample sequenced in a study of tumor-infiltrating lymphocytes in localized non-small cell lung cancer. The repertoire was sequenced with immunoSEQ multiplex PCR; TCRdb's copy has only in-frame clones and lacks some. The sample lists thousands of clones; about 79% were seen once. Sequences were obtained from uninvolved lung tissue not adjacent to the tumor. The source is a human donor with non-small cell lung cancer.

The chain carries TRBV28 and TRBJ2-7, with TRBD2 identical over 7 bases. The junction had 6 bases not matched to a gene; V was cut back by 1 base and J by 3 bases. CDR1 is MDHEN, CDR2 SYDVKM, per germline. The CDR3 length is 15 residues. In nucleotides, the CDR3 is TGTGCCAGCAGTTTATTCATGGGCGGGAGCTACGAGCAGTACTTC. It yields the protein CASSLFMGGSYEQYF.

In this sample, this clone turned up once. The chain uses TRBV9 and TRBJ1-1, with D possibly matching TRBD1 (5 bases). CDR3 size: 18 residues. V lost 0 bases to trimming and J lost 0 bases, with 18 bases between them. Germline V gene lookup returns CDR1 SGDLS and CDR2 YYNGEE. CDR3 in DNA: TGTGCCAGCAGCGTAGCAAAGGAGACAGTGATACTGAACACTGAAGCTTTCTTT. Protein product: CASSVAKETVILNTEAFF.

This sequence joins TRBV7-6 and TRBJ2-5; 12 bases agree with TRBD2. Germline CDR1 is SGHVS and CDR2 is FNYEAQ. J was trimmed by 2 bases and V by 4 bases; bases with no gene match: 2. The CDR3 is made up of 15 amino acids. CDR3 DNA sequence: TGTGCCAGCAGCTCCCTAGCGGGAGGGCAAGAGACCCAGTACTTC. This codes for CASSSLAGGQETQYF.

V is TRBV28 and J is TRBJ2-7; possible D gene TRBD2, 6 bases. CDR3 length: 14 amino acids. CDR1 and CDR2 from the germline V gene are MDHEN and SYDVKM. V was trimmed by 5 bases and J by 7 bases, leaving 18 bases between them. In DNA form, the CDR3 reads TGTGCCAGCAGTGACCCGGGACTGTTAAGGGAGCAGTACTTC. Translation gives CASSDPGLLREQYF.

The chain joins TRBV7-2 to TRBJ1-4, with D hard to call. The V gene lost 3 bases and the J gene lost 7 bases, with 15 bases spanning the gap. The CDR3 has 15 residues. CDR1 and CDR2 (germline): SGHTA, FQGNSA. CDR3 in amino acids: CASSFQAGYGEKLFF. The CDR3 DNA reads TGTGCCAGCAGCTTCCAGGCCGGTTATGGTGAAAAACTGTTTTTT.

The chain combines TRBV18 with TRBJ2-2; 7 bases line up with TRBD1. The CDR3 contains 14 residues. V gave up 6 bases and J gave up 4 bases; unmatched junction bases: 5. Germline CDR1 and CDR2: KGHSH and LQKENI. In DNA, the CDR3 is TGTGCCAGCTCGCTGGGACAGACCACCGGGGAGCTGTTTTTT. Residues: CASSLGQTTGELFF.

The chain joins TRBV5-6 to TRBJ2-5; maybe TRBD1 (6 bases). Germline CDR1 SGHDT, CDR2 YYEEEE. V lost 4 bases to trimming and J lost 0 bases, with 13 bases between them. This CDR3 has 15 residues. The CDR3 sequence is CASSLRDTYQETQYF. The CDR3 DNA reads TGTGCCAGCAGCCTAAGGGACACGTACCAAGAGACCCAGTACTTC. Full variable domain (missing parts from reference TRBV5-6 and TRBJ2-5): DAGVTQSPTHLIKTRGQQVTLRCSPKSGHDTVSWYQQALGQGPQFIFQYYEEEERQRGNFPDRFSGHQFPNYSSELNVNALLLGDSALYLCASSLRDTYQETQYFGPGTRLLVL.

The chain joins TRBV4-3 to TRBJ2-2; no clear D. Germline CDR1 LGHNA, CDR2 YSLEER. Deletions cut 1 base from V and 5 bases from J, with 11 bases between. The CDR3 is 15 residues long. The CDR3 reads CASSQVYGKTGELFF. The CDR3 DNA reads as TGCGCCAGCAGCCAAGTTTATGGCAAAACCGGGGAGCTGTTTTTT.